These T cell receptor beta chains were read from a single sample in a study of cytomegalovirus exposure and HLA in healthy donors. Produced via immunoSEQ multiplex PCR; TCRdb's table is partial and in-frame only. In the table there are over 120,000 clones, 85% to 95% of which are singletons. Sequencing was carried out using PBMCs. All receptors come from a young man in good health and CMV-seropositive. Each CDR3 is given with its conserved first and last residue. Fields, in order: J gene, D gene, V gene, CDR3 protein. D genes are given only for firm matches.

>TRBJ2-2|NA|TRBV6-6
CASSLRWTKNTGELFF
>TRBJ2-1|NA|TRBV7-9
CASSLSLAGSYNEQFF
>TRBJ1-2|TRBD1|TRBV10-2
CASRQQGSEGYTF
>TRBJ1-6|NA|TRBV27
CASSLLAYTGPGFNSPLHF
>TRBJ1-2|NA|TRBV14
CASSQVRERGYTF
>TRBJ1-4|NA|TRBV5-5
CASSVGIGGGNEKLFF
>TRBJ2-1|TRBD2|TRBV14
CASSRLAGGRYNEQFF
>TRBJ2-7|NA|TRBV28
CASSTPGHGSYEQYF
>TRBJ2-1|TRBD1|TRBV11-2
CASSLGGGESEQFF
>TRBJ1-1|NA|TRBV6-5
CASSYSVARGNTEAFF
>TRBJ1-1|NA|TRBV27
CASSLSAGRTEAFF
>TRBJ2-1|TRBD2|TRBV7-2
CASSLGLATYNEQFF
>TRBJ1-4|NA|TRBV28
CASSFGLGRFGSNEKLFF
>TRBJ2-7|TRBD1|TRBV19
CASSIGTGVSYEQYF
>TRBJ2-7|NA|TRBV7-2
CASSLVVGLTYEQYF
>TRBJ2-1|TRBD2|TRBV28
CASSHRLAGRSGGQFF
>TRBJ2-1|TRBD1|TRBV5-1
CASSTQQGETEQFF
>TRBJ1-5|NA|TRBV6-6
CASSYSLRADNQPQHF
>TRBJ1-3|TRBD1|TRBV18
CASSPLILQGVPSGNTIYF
>TRBJ2-2|NA|TRBV4-2
CASSQDPGWELFF
>TRBJ2-5|NA|TRBV2
CASSGTEQETQYF
>TRBJ2-7|TRBD1|TRBV5-6
CASSRFDHNRGYPYEQYF
>TRBJ2-1|TRBD2|TRBV30
CAWRPTYVETGGEQFF
>TRBJ1-5|NA|TRBV5-1
CASSQDPDRNQPQHF
>TRBJ2-2|NA|TRBV6-1
CASVRQENTGELFF
>TRBJ2-7|NA|TRBV2
CASSDSLSGTPYEQYF
>TRBJ1-2|TRBD1|TRBV28
CASHRDRGRSPNYGYTF
>TRBJ1-2|NA|TRBV19
CASQHPRRANYGYTF
>TRBJ2-5|TRBD2|TRBV2
CASSVGGGGAQETQYF
>TRBJ2-4|TRBD2|TRBV14
CASSRTGLADLKNIQYF
>TRBJ1-1|NA|TRBV2
CASRAGRMNTEAFF
>TRBJ1-6|NA|TRBV5-1
CASSLVIGRGNNSPLHF
>TRBJ2-7|NA|TRBV5-6
CASSGKTSYPYEQYF
>TRBJ2-1|NA|TRBV14
CASSQVPSPSYNEQFF
>TRBJ2-1|TRBD1|TRBV5-6
CASSQTGRVEQFF
>TRBJ2-2|NA|TRBV6-6
CASSYPGGVGELFF
>TRBJ2-6|NA|TRBV28
CASSAQALSLRSNVLTF
>TRBJ2-5|TRBD1|TRBV28
CASSPPTGWGETQYF
>TRBJ1-1|TRBD1|TRBV5-1
CASGRDRVNTEAFF
>TRBJ2-7|NA|TRBV2
CASRRLVSYEQYF
>TRBJ2-4|TRBD2|TRBV6-6
CASSYWASGGENIQYF
>TRBJ2-2|NA|TRBV7-9
CASSQYRDIWLAGELFF
>TRBJ2-7|NA|TRBV18
CATAVRFDEQYF
>TRBJ2-1|NA|TRBV6-1
CASSGRLGSYNEQFF
>TRBJ2-1|TRBD1|TRBV7-2
CASSLRQGTVNEQFF
>TRBJ1-4|TRBD1|TRBV5-4
CASSFQGTGTREKLFF
>TRBJ1-2|TRBD1|TRBV6-5
CASSSGTGAHTF
>TRBJ2-7|TRBD2|TRBV5-4
CASSRLAGPPGEQYF
>TRBJ2-3|NA|TRBV28
CAFPVLKSDTQYF
>TRBJ2-7|TRBD1|TRBV6-8
CASSYQGARLSSSYEQYF